This T cell receptor (beta chain) was recovered during a study of read filtering for tumor transcriptome and immune sequencing. Study summary: TCR-mapped reads were about 3.5 to 11 million with IR-seq versus roughly 80 to 1273 with RNA-seq. Study-level results: RNA-seq captured clonotypes less deeply and reliably than IR-seq.

Per germline, CDR1 ENHRY and CDR2 SYGVKD. CDR3 length: 14 residues. V was clipped by 5 bases and J by 0 bases; unmatched bases: 3. This clonotype was counted ten times or more. Antigen unknown. From about 400 ng of RNA, a library with molecular barcoded alpha/delta and beta/gamma adaptors was made. In TCRdb, the reads were re-called with MiXCR into one record per CDR3 protein. The sample holds 30,000 to 40,000 distinct CDR3 sequences, 10% to 15% seen once. This receptor was taken from a donor at least 40 years old with multiple myeloma. The rearrangement links TRBV10-3 to TRBJ2-5; TRBD1 agrees at 7 bases. Sequencing was carried out using a population of CD138-negative cells sorted from bone marrow. CDR3 region: CAISLGQDQETQYF. DNA for the CDR3: TGTGCCATCAGTCTCGGACAGGACCAAGAGACCCAGTACTTC.